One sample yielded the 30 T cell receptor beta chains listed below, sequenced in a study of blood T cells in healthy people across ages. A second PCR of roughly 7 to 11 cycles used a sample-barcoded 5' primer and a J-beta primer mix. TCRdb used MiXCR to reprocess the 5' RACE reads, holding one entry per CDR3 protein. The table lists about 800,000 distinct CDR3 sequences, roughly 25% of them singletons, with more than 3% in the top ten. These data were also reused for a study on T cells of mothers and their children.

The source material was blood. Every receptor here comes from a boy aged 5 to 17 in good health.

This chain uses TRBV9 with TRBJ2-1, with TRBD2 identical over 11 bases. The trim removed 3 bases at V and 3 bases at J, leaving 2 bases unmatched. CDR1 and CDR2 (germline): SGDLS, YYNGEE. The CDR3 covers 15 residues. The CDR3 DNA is TGTGCCAGCAGCGAGGGGACTAGCGGCTACAATGAGCAGTTCTTC. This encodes CASSEGTSGYNEQFF. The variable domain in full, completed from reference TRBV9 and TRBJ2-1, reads DSGVTQTPKHLITATGQRVTLRCSPRSGDLSVYWYQQSLDQGLQFLIQYYNGEERAKGNILERFSAQQFPDLHSELNLSSLELGDSALYFCASSEGTSGYNEQFFGPGTRLTVL.

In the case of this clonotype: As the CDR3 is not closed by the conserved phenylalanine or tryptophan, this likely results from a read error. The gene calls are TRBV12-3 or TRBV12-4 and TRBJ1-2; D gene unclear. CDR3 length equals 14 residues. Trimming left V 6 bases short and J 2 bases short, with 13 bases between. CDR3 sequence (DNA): TGTGCCAGCAGCCCCCGGGCCTCCAACTATGGCTACACCTGC. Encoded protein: CASSPRASNYGYTC.

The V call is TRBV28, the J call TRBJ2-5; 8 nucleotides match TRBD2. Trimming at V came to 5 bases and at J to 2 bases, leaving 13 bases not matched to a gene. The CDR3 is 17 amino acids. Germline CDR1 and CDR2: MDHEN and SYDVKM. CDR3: CASSPRGVSGKQETQYF. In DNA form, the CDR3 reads TGTGCCAGCAGTCCCCGAGGGGTTAGCGGGAAACAAGAGACCCAGTACTTC.

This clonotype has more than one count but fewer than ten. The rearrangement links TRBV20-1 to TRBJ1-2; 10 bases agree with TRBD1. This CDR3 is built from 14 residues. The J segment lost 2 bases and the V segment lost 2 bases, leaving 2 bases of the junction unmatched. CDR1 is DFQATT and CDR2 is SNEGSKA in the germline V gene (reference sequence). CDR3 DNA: TGCAGTGCTAGACCGGGACAGGGGAACTATGGCTACACCTTC. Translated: CSARPGQGNYGYTF.

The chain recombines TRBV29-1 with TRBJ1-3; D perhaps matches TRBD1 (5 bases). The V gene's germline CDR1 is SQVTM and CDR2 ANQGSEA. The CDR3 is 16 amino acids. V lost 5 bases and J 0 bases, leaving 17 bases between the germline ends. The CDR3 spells CSVSQTGRDSGNTIYF. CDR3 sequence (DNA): TGCAGCGTTTCTCAGACCGGCAGGGACTCTGGAAACACCATATATTTT.

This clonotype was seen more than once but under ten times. CDR3 nucleotides: TGTGCCAGCAGCTTAGCGGTCTTGTCGGACTATGGCTACACCTTC. It yields the protein CASSLAVLSDYGYTF. This sequence joins TRBV7-2 and TRBJ1-2; D unclear. Germline V gene sequence: CDR1 SGHTA, CDR2 FQGNSA. Trimming removed 0 bases from V and 3 bases from J, with 11 bases in between. The CDR3 loop spans 15 amino acids.

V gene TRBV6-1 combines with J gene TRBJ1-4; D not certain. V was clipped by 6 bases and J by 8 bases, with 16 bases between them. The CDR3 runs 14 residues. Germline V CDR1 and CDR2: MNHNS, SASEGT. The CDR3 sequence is CASRPGRKQEKLFF. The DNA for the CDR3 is TGTGCCAGCAGACCCGGACGGAAACAGGAAAAACTGTTTTTT.

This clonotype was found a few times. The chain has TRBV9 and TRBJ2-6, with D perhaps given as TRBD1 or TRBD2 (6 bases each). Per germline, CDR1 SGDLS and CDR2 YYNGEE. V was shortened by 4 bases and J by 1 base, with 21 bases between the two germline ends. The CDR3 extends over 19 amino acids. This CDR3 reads CASSPMDGGIGSGANVLTF. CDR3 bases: TGTGCCAGCAGCCCAATGGACGGGGGCATTGGGTCTGGGGCCAACGTCCTGACTTTC.

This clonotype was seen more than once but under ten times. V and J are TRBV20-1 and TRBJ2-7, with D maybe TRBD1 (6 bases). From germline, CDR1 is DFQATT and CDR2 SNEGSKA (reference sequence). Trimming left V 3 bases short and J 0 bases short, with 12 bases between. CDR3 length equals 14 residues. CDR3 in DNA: TGCAGTGCTAGGGGACAAACGACCTCCTACGAGCAGTACTTC. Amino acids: CSARGQTTSYEQYF.

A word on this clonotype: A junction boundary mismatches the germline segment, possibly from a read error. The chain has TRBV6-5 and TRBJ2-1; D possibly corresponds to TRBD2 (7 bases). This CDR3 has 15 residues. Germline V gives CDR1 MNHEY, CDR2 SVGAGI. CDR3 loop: CAGSFTGGLGNEQFF. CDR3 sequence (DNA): TGTGCCGGCAGTTTCACGGGGGGCCTTGGGAATGAGCAGTTCTTC.

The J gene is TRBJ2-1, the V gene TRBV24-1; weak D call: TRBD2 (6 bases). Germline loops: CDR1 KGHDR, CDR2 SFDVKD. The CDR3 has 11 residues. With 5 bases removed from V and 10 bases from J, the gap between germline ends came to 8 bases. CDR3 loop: CATSVSGEQFF. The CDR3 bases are TGTGCCACCAGTGTAAGCGGGGAGCAGTTCTTC.

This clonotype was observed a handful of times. The CDR3 region has the DNA TGTGCCAGCAGCACAACCGGGACAGGGCTCTACGAGCAGTACTTC. Translated, it gives CASSTTGTGLYEQYF. The chain is built from TRBV7-2 and TRBJ2-7; 9 bases align to TRBD1. CDR3 length equals 15 residues. V dropped 5 bases and J dropped 3; count of bases not matched to a gene: 8. Germline loops: CDR1 SGHTA, CDR2 FQGNSA.

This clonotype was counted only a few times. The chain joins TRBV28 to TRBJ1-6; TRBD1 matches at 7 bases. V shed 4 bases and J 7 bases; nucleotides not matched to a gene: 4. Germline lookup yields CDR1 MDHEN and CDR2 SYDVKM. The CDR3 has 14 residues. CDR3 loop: CASSYRDRNSPLHF. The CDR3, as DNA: TGTGCCAGCAGTTACCGGGACAGAAATTCACCCCTCCACTTT.

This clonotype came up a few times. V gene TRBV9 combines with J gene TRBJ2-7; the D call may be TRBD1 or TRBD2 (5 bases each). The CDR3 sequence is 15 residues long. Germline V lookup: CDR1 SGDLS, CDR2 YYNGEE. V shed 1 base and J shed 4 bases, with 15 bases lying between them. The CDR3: CASSVKGETGYEQYF. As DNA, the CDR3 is TGTGCCAGCAGCGTAAAAGGGGAAACGGGGTACGAGCAGTACTTC.

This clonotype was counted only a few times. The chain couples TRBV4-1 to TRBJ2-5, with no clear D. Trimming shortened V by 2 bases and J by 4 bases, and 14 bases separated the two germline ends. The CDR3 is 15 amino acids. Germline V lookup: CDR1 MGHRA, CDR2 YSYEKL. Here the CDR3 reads CASSQMEGGTETQYF. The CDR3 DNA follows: TGCGCCAGCAGCCAAATGGAAGGCGGTACAGAGACCCAGTACTTC.

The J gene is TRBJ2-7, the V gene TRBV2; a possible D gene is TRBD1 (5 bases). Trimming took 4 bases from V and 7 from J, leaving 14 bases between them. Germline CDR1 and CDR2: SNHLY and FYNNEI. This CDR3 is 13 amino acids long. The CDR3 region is CASSVVRAREQYF. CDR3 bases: TGTGCCAGCAGTGTGGTCAGGGCGAGGGAGCAGTACTTC.

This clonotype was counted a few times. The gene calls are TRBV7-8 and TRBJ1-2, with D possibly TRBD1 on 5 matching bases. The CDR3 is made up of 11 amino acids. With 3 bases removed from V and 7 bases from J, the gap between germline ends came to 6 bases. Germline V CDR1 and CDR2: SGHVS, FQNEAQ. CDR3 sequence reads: CASSLQGGYTF. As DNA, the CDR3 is TGTGCCAGCAGCTTGCAGGGTGGCTACACCTTC.

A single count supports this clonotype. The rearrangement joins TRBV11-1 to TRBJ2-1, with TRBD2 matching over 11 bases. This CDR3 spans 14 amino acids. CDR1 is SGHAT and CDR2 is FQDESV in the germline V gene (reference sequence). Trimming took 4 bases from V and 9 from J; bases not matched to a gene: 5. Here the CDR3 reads CASSSGLAGCEQFF. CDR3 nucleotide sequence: TGTGCCAGCAGCTCCGGACTAGCGGGCTGTGAGCAGTTCTTC.

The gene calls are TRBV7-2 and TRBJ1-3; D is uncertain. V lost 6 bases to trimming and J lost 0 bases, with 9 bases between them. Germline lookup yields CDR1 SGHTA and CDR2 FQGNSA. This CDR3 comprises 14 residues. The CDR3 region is CASRLGFSGNTIYF. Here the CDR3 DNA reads TGTGCCAGCAGGCTCGGGTTCTCTGGAAACACCATATATTTT.

CDR3 protein: CSVTEGQETQYF. The CDR3 region has the DNA TGCAGCGTCACGGAGGGACAAGAGACCCAGTACTTC. The rearrangement links TRBV29-1 to TRBJ2-5; D perhaps matches TRBD2 (6 bases). Trimming stripped 6 bases from V and 2 bases from J, with 10 bases between. This CDR3 comprises 12 residues. Germline CDR1 SQVTM, CDR2 ANQGSEA.

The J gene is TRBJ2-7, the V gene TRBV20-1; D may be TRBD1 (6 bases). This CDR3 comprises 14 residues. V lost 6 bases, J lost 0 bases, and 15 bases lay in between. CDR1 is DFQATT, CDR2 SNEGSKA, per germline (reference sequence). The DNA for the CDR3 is TGCAGTGCCGAGCCACAGGGCTACTCCTACGAGCAGTACTTC. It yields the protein CSAEPQGYSYEQYF.

CDR3 sequence: CASSQVGYYEQYF. The CDR3, as DNA: TGTGCCAGCAGCCAAGTAGGGTACTACGAGCAGTACTTC. The chain uses TRBV3-1 and TRBJ2-5, with unresolved D. The tail of the sequence fits TRBJ2-7 better, so the J call may be wrong. CDR3 size: 13 residues. From germline, CDR1 is LGHDT and CDR2 YNNKEL (reference sequence).

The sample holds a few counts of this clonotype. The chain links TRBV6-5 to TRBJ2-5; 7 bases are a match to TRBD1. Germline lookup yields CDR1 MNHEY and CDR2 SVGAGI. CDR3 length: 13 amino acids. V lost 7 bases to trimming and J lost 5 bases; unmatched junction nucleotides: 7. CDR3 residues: CASNRQGGETQYF. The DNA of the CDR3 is TGTGCCAGCAACAGACAGGGTGGGGAGACCCAGTACTTC.

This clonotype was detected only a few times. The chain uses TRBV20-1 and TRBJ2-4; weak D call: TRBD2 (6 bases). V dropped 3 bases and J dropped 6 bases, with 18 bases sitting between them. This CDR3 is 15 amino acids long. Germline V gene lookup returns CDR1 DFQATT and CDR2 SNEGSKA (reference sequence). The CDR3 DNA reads TGCAGTGCTAGCAAGAAGGGACTCCCTATAAACATTCAGTACTTC. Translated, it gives CSASKKGLPINIQYF.

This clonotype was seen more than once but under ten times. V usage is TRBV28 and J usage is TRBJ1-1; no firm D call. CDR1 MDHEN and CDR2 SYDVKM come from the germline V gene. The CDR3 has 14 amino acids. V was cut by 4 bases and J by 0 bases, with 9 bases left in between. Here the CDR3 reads CASSSRHLNTEAFF. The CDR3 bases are TGTGCCAGCAGTTCCAGACATTTGAACACTGAAGCTTTCTTT.

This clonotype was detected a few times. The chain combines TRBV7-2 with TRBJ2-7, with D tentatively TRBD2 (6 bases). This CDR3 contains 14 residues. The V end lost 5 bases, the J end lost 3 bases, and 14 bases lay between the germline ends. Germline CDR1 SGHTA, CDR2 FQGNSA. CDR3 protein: CASSPQRGNYEQYF. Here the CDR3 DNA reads TGTGCCAGCAGCCCACAACGGGGGAACTACGAGCAGTACTTC.

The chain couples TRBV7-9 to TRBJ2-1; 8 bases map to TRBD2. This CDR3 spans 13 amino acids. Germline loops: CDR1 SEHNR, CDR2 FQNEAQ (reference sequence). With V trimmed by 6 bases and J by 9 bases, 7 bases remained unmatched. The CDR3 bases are TGTGCCAGCAGTTCTGGACTAGCTCCTGAGCAGTTCTTC. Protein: CASSSGLAPEQFF.

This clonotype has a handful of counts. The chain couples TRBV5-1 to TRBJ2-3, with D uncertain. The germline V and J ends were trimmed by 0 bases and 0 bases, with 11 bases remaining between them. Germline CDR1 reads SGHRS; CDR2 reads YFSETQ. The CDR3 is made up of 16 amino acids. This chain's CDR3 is CASSLDEASSTDTQYF. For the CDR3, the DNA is TGCGCCAGCAGCTTGGATGAGGCATCTAGCACAGATACGCAGTATTTT.

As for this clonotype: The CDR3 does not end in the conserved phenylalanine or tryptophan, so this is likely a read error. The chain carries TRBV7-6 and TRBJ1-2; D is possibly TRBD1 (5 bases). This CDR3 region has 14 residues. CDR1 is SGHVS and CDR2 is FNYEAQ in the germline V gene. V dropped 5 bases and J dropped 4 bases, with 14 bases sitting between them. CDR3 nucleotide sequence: TGTGCCAGCAGCCTCTTGGGGGGATCCTATGGCTACACCTTA. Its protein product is CASSLLGGSYGYTL.

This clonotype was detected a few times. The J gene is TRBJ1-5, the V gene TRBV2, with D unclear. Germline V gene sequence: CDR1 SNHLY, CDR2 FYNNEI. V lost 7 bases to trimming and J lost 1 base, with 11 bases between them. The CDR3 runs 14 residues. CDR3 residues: CASNRLWSNQPQHF. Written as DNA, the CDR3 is TGTGCCAGCAATCGATTGTGGAGCAATCAGCCCCAGCATTTT.